This TCR beta chain was sequenced in a study of blood T cell repertoires in COVID-19. Study background: Italy, Spain and the United States were the sources of the convalescent and acute COVID-19 samples. PBMCs, B-cell-depleted T cells, or T cells provided the cDNA or gDNA that made up the material.

Participants spanned ages roughly 18 to 95 years and resided in 20 to 30 US areas. Participant-reported clinical history was the basis for cohort assignment. This table comes from immunoSEQ multiplex PCR, and its TCRdb copy is limited to in-frame clones, with some not included. The sample includes 130,000 to 150,000 clones, 84% seen only once; the top ten take around 5.4%. CDR1 MNHEY and CDR2 SVGAGI come from the germline V gene. The CDR3 length is 13 residues. J gave up 3 bases and V 4 bases, and 3 bases lay outside the gene matches. V and J are TRBV6-5 and TRBJ2-7, with 7 bases matching TRBD1. The sequenced material came from PBMCs or T cells enriched from blood (not recorded which). This clonotype was sampled from a woman aged 45 to 65 who had been exposed to COVID-19. CDR3 nucleotides: TGTGCCAGCAGTTCAACAGGGGACTACGAGCAGTACTTC. Protein product: CASSSTGDYEQYF.